This T cell receptor (beta chain) was observed in a study of beta chain features in type 1 diabetes. Study-level points and caveats: In every one of the four CD4+ subsets, TCRB CDR3s were moderately but significantly shorter in Type 1 diabetes patients. Within the patient group, naive, central memory and Treg TCRB repertoires appeared more similar to each other than within healthy donors.

V lost 5 bases, J lost 4 bases, and 3 bases stayed unmatched. Germline V gene sequence: CDR1 LNHDA, CDR2 SQIVND (reference sequence). CDR3 length: 13 residues. In regard to this clone: The antigen is undetermined.

The whole isolated RNA underwent reverse transcription, so sequencing captured expressed TCRB transcripts. The data were produced by immunoSEQ multiplex PCR, yet TCRdb's version contains in-frame clones alone and is incomplete. This table has hundreds of thousands of clones, less than 20% appearing once. Stem cell-like memory, regulatory, central memory and naive CD4+ cells were sorted via CD45RO/CCR7/CD25/CD127/CD95/CD27. The specimen sequenced was naive CD4+ T cells from blood. The chain uses TRBV19 and TRBJ1-1, with 8 bases matching TRBD1. This sequence originates from a man younger than 30 in good health. The CDR3 loop is CASSLGQATEAFF. The DNA of the CDR3 is TGTGCCAGTAGTCTGGGACAGGCCACTGAAGCTTTCTTT. Combining the CDR3 with reference TRBV19 and TRBJ1-1 gives the whole variable domain DGGITQSPKYLFRKEGQNVTLSCEQNLNHDAMYWYRQDPGQGLRLIYYSQIVNDFQKGDIAEGYSVSREKKESFPLTVTSAQKNPTAFYLCASSLGQATEAFFGQGTRLTVV.